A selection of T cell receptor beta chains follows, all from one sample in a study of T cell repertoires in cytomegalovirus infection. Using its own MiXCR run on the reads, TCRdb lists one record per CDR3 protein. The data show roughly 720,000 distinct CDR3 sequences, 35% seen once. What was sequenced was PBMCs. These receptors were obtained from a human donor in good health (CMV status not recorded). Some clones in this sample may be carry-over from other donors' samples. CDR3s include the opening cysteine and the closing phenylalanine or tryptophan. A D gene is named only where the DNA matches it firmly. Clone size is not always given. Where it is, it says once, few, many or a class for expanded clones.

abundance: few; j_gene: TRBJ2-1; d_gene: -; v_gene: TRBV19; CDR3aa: CASTYGPGRVSYNEQFF; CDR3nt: TGTGCCAGTACCTATGGTCCAGGCAGAGTCTCCTACAATGAGCAGTTCTTC
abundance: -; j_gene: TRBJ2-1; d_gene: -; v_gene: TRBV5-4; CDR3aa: CASSLPGEYNEQFF; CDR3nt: TGTGCCAGCAGCTTACCCGGGGAATACAATGAGCAGTTCTTC
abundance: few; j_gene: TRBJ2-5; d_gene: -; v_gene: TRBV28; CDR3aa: CASSPTEIGGAGTQYF; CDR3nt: TGTGCCAGCAGTCCCACCGAAATAGGGGGGGCAGGGACCCAGTACTTC
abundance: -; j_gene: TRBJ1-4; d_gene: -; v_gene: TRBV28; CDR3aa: CASRSGTSGKLFF; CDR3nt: TGTGCCAGCAGGTCAGGGACCTCGGGGAAACTGTTTTTT
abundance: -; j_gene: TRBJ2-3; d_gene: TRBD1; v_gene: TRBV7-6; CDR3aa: CASSTGDRVGDTQYF; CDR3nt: TGTGCCAGCAGCACGGGGGACAGGGTGGGAGATACGCAGTATTTT
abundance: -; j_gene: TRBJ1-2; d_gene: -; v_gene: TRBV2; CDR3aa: CASGGKDGNYGYTF; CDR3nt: TGTGCCAGCGGGGGTAAAGACGGTAACTATGGCTACACCTTC
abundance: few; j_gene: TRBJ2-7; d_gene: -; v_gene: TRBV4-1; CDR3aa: CASSQVSRAYEQYF; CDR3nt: TGCGCCAGCAGCCAAGTGTCGAGGGCCTACGAGCAGTACTTC
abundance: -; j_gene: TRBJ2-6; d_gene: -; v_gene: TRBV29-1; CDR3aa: CSAGGGPGANVLTF; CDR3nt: TGCAGCGCAGGAGGGGGACCTGGGGCCAACGTCCTGACTTTC
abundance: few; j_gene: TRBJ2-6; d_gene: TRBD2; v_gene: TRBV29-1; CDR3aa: CSVSSREVGANVLTF; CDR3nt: TGCAGCGTTTCTTCCCGGGAGGTAGGGGCCAACGTCCTGACTTTC
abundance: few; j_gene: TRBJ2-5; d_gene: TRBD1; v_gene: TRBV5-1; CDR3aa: CASSAPTGQGVETQYF; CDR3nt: TGCGCCAGCAGCGCCCCTACGGGACAGGGAGTAGAGACCCAGTACTTC
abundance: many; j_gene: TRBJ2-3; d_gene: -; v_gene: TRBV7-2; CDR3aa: CASSPQGSDTQYF; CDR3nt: TGTGCCAGCAGCCCTCAGGGGTCGGATACGCAGTATTTT
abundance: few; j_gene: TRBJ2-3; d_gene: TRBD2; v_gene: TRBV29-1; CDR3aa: CSVESSGETDTQYF; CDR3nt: TGCAGCGTTGAATCGAGCGGGGAGACAGATACGCAGTATTTT
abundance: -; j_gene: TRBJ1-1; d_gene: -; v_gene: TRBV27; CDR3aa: CASSRDRGIRTGGEDTEAFF; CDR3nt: TGTGCCAGCAGTAGAGACCGGGGGATCCGAACCGGGGGGGAGGACACTGAAGCTTTCTTT
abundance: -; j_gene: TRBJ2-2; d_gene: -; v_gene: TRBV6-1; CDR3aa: CASSEAPAVANTGELFF; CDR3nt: TGTGCCAGCAGTGAAGCGCCCGCAGTCGCGAACACCGGGGAGCTGTTTTTT
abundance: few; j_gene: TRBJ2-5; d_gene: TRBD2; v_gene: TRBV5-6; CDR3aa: CASSLVPSGGETQYF; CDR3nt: TGTGCCAGCAGCTTGGTTCCTAGCGGTGGGGAGACCCAGTACTTC
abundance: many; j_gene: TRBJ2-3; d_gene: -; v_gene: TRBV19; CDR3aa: CASSPYSTDTQYF; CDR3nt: TGTGCCAGTAGTCCCTACTCCACAGATACGCAGTATTTT
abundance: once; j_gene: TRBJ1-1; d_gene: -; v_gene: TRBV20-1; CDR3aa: CSAQEGNTEAFF; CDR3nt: TGCAGTGCACAGGAAGGGAACACTGAAGCTTTCTTT
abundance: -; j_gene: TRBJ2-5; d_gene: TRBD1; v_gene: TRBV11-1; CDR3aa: CASSSRQGAVETQYF; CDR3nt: TGTGCCAGCAGCTCCCGACAGGGGGCGGTTGAGACCCAGTACTTC
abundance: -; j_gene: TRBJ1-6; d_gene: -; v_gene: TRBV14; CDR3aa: CASSQVGPTSPLHF; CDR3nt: TGTGCCAGCAGCCAAGTTGGGCCCACTTCACCCCTCCACTTT
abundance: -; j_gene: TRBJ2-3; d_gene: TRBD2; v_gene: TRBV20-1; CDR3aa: CSARSSGGAATDTQYF; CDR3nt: TGCAGTGCTAGATCCAGCGGGGGGGCCGCCACAGATACGCAGTATTTT
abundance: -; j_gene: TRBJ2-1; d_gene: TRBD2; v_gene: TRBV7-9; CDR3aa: CASRGLSGGHNEQFF; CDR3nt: TGTGCCAGCCGGGGGTTATCGGGGGGGCATAATGAGCAGTTCTTC
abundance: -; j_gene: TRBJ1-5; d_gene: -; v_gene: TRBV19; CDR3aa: CASSIGHGNQPQHF; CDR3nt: TGTGCCAGTAGTATAGGTCACGGCAATCAGCCCCAGCATTTT
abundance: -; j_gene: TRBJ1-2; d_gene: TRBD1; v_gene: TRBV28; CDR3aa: CASSRTGGDGYTF; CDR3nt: TGTGCCAGCAGCCGGACAGGGGGAGATGGCTACACCTTC
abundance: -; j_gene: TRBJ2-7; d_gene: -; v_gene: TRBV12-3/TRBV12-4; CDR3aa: CASSSYPGRNYEQYF; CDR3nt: TGTGCCAGCAGTTCCTACCCCGGCAGAAACTACGAGCAGTACTTC
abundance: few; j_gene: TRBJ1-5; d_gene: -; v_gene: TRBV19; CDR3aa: CASTPEWDQPQHF; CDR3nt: TGTGCCAGTACCCCCGAGTGGGATCAGCCCCAGCATTTT
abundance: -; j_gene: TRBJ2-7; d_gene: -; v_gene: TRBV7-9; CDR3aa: CASSLKSLATYEQYF; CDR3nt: TGTGCCAGCAGCTTAAAGTCTCTGGCGACCTACGAGCAGTACTTC
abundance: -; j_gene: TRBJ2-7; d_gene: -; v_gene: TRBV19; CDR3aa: CVSAASDYSANEQYF; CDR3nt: TGTGTCAGCGCAGCGTCAGACTACTCCGCAAACGAGCAGTACTTC
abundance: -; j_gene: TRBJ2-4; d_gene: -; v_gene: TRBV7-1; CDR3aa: CASSHGPIAYIQYF; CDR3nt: TGTGCCAGCAGCCACGGGCCAATCGCTTACATTCAGTACTTC
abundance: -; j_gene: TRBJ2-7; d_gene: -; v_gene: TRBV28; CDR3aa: CASSATGEGSYEQYF; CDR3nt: TGTGCCAGCAGTGCTACAGGTGAGGGCTCCTACGAGCAGTACTTC
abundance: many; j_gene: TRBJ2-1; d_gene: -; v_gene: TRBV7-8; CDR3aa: CASSLTRDRSSYNEQFF; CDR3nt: TGTGCCAGCAGCCTGACAAGAGACAGGAGCTCCTACAATGAGCAGTTCTTC
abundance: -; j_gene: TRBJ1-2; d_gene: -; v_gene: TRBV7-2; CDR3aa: CVSSLESGEYGYTF; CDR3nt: TGTGTCAGCAGCTTAGAATCCGGGGAATATGGCTACACCTTC
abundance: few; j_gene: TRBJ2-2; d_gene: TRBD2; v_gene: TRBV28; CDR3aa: CATRTGTSFTGELFF; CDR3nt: TGTGCCACCCGAACCGGGACTAGCTTCACCGGGGAGCTGTTTTTT
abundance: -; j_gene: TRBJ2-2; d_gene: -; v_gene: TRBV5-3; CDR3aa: CASSFKIGGMDTGELFF; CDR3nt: TGTGCCAGCAGTTTTAAAATCGGCGGGATGGACACCGGGGAGCTGTTTTTT
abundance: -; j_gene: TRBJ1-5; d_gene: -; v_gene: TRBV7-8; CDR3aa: CASSPRLGGRGGQPQHF; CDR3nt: TGTGCCAGCAGCCCTCGCCTGGGGGGGCGCGGGGGACAGCCCCAGCATTTT
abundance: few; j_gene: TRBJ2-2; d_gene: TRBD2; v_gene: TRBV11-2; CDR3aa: CASSHEWNGGKYTGELFF; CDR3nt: TGTGCCAGCAGCCACGAATGGAACGGGGGGAAATACACCGGGGAGCTGTTTTTT
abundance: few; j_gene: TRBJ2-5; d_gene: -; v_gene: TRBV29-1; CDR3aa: CSVVWDAYETQYF; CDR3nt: TGCAGCGTTGTATGGGACGCCTATGAGACCCAGTACTTC
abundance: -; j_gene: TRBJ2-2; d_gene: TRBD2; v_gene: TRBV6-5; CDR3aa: CASSYSGLTSGSSTGELFF; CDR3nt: TGTGCCAGCAGTTACTCTGGTCTGACTAGCGGGAGTAGCACCGGGGAGCTGTTTTTT
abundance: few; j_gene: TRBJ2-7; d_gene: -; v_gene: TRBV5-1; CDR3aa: CASSLAGSYGEQYF; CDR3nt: TGCGCCAGCAGCTTGGCTGGGTCGTACGGCGAGCAGTACTTC
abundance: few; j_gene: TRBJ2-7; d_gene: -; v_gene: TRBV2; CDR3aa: CASLRGVTDEQYF; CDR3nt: TGTGCCAGCTTGAGAGGGGTCACGGACGAGCAGTACTTC
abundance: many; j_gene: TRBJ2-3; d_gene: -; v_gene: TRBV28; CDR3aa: CASSTAWDGTNSTDTQYF; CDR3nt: TGTGCCAGCAGTACCGCATGGGACGGAACCAATAGCACAGATACGCAGTATTTT
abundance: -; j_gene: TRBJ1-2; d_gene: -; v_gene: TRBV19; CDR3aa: CASSTQTATNYGYTF; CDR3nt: TGTGCCAGTAGTACGCAGACAGCTACTAACTATGGCTACACCTTC
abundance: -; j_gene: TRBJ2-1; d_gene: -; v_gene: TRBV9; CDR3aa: CASSVGGASYNEQFF; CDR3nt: TGTGCCAGCAGCGTAGGGGGAGCATCCTACAATGAGCAGTTCTTC
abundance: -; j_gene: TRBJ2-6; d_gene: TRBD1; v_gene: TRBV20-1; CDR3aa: CSARPGQGGAGANVLTF; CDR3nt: TGCAGTGCTAGACCCGGACAGGGGGGCGCTGGGGCCAACGTCCTGACTTTC
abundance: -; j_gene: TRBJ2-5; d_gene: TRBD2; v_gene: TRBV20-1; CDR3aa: CSARDQRSGRARETQYF; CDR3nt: TGCAGTGCTAGAGATCAAAGAAGCGGGAGGGCGAGGGAGACCCAGTACTTC
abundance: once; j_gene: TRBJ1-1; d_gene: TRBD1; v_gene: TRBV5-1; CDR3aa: CASSSRQGVTNTEAFF; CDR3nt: TGCGCCAGCAGCTCTCGACAGGGGGTAACGAACACTGAAGCTTTCTTT
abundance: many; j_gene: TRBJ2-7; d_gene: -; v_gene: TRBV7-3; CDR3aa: CASSLAPSIGGPYEQYF; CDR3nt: TGTGCCAGCAGCTTAGCCCCCTCAATAGGGGGACCATACGAGCAGTACTTC
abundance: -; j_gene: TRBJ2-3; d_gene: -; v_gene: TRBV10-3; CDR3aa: CAISLTGGTDTQYF; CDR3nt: TGTGCCATCAGCCTGACAGGCGGCACAGATACGCAGTATTTT
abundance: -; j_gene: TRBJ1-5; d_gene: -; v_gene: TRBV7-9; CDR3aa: CASSSINTGHQPQHF; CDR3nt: TGTGCCAGCAGCTCAATCAATACCGGGCATCAGCCCCAGCATTTT